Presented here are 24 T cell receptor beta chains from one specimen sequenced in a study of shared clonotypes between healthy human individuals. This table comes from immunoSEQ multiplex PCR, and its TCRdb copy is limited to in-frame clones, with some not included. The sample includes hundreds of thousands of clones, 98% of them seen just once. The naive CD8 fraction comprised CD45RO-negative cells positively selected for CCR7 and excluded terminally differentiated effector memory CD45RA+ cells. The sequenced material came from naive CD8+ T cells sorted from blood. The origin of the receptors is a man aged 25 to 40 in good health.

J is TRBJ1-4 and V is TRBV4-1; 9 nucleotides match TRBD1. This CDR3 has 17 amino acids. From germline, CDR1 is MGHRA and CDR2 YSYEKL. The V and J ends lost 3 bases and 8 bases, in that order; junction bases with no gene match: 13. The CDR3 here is CASSHVPGQGSGEKLFF. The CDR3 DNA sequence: TGCGCCAGCAGCCATGTCCCGGGACAGGGTTCAGGAGAAAAACTGTTTTTT.

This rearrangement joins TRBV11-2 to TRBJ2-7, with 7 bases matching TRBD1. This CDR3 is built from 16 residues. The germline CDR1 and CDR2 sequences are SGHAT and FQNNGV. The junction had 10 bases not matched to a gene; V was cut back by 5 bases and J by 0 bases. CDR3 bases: TGTGCCAGCAGCCCGCGGACCTGGACAGGCTCCTACGAGCAGTACTTC. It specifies CASSPRTWTGSYEQYF.

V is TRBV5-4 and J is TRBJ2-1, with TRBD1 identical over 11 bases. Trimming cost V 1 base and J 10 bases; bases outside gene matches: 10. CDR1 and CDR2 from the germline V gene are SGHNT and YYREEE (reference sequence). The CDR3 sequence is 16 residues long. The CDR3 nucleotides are TGTGCCAGCAGCTTGACCGGACAGGGGGCTCGGAACGAGCAGTTCTTC. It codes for CASSLTGQGARNEQFF. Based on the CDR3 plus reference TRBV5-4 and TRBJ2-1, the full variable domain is ETGVTQSPTHLIKTRGQQVTLRCSSQSGHNTVSWYQQALGQGPQFIFQYYREEENGRGNFPPRFSGLQFPNYSSELNVNALELDDSALYLCASSLTGQGARNEQFFGPGTRLTVL.

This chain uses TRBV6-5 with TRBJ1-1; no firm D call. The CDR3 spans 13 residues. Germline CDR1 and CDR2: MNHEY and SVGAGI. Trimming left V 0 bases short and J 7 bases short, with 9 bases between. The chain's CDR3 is CASSYSSVGEAFF. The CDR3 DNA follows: TGTGCCAGCAGTTACTCGTCCGTCGGTGAAGCTTTCTTT.

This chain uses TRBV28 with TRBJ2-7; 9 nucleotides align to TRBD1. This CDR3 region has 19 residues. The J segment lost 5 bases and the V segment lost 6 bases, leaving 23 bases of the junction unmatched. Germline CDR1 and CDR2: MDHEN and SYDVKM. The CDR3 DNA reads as TGTGCCAGCAGCCCACCATACCCGATGGACAGGGGCCGTGTTCACGAGCAGTACTTC. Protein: CASSPPYPMDRGRVHEQYF. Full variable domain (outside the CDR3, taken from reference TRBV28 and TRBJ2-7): DVKVTQSSRYLVKRTGEKVFLECVQDMDHENMFWYRQDPGLGLRLIYFSYDVKMKEKGDIPEGYSVSREKKERFSLILESASTNQTSMYLCASSPPYPMDRGRVHEQYFGPGTRLTVT.

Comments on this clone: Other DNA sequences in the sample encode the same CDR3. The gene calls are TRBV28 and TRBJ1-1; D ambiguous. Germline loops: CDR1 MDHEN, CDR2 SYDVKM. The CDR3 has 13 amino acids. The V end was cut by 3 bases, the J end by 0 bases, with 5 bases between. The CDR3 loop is CASSFRLNTEAFF. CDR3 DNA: TGTGCCAGCAGTTTTCGCCTGAACACTGAAGCTTTCTTT.

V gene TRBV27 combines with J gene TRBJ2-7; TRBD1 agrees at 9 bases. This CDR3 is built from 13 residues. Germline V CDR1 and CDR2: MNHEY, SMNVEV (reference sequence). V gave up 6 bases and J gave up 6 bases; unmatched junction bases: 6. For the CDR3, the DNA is TGTGCCAGCAGCGACAGGGGGTCCCTCGAGCAGTACTTC. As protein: CASSDRGSLEQYF.

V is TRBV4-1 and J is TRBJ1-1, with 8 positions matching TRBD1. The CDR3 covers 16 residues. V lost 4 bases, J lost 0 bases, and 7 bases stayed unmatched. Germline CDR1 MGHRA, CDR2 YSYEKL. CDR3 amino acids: CASSPRQGTMNTEAFF. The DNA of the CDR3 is TGCGCCAGCAGCCCCCGACAGGGGACTATGAACACTGAAGCTTTCTTT.

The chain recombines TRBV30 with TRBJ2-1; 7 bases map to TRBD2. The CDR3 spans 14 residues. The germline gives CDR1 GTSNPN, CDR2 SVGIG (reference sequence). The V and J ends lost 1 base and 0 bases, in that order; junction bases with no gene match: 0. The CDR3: CAWSGGSSYNEQFF. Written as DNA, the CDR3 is TGTGCCTGGAGTGGCGGGAGCTCCTACAATGAGCAGTTCTTC.

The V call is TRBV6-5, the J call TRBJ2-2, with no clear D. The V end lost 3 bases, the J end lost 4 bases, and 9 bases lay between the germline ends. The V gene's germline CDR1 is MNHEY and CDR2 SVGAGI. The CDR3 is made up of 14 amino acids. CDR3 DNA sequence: TGTGCCAGCAGTTATTTCAAGGGCACCGGGGAGCTGTTTTTT. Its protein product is CASSYFKGTGELFF.

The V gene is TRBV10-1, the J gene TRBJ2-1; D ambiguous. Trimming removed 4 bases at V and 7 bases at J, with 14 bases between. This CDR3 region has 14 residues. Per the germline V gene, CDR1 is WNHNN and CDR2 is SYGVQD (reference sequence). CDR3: CASSGYESENEQFF. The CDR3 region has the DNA TGCGCCAGCAGTGGTTATGAGAGTGAGAATGAGCAGTTCTTC.

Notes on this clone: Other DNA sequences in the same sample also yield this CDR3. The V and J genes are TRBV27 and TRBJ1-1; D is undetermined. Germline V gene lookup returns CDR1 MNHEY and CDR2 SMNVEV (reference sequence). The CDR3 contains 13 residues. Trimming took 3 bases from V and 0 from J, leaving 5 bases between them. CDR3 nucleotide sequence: TGTGCCAGCAGTTTGGGTCTGAACACTGAAGCTTTCTTT. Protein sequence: CASSLGLNTEAFF.

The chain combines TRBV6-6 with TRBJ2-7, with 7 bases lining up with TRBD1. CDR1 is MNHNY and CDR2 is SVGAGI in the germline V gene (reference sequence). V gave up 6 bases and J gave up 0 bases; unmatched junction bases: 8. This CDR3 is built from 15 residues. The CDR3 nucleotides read TGTGCCAGCAGATCAACCCGGGACAGCTCCTACGAGCAGTACTTC. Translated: CASRSTRDSSYEQYF.

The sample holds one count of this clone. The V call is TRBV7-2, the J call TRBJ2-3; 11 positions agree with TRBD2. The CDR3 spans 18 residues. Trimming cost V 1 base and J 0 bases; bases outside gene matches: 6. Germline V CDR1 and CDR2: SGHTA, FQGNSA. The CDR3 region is CASSLETSGIRSTDTQYF. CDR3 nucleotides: TGTGCCAGCAGCTTAGAGACTAGCGGGATTCGGAGCACAGATACGCAGTATTTT.

CDR3 sequence (DNA): TGTGCCAGCAGCTCGCTAGATGGCTCGAACACCGGGGAGCTGTTTTTT. Translated, it gives CASSSLDGSNTGELFF. The J gene is TRBJ2-2, the V gene TRBV11-2; D is uncertain. Trimming removed 4 bases from V and 0 bases from J, with 12 bases in between. The CDR3 has 16 residues. Per germline, CDR1 SGHAT and CDR2 FQNNGV.

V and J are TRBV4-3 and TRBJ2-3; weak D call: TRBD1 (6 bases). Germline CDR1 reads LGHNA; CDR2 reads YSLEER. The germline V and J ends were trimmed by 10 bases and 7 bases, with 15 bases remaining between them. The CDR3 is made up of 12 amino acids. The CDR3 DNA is TGCGCCACCTCAGGGGTCGGGAATACGCAGTATTTT. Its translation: CATSGVGNTQYF.

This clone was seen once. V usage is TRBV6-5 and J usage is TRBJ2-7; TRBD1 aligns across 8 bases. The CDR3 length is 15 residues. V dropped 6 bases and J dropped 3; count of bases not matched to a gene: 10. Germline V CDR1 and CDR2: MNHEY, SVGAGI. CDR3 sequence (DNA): TGTGCCAGCAGACCGGACAGGGAATGGTACTACGAGCAGTACTTC. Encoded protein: CASRPDREWYYEQYF.

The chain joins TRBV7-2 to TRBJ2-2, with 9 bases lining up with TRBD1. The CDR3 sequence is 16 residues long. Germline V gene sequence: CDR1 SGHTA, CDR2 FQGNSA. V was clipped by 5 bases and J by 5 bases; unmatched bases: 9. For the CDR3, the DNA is TGTGCCAGCAGCGTACAGGGGGCGGGTTGGACCGGGGAGCTGTTTTTT. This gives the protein CASSVQGAGWTGELFF.

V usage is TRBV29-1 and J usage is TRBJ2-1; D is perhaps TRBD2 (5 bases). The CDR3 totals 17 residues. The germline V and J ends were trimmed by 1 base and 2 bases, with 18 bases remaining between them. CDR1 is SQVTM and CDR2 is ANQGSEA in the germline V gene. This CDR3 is CSVEGLASPYPYNEQFF. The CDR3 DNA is TGCAGCGTTGAAGGTTTGGCTAGCCCCTATCCCTACAATGAGCAGTTCTTC.

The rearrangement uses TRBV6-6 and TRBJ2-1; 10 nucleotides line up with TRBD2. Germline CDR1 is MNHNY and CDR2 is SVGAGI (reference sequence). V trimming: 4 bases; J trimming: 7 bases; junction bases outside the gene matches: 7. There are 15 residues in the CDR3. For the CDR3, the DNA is TGTGCCAGCAGTTTGCTAGCGGGAGTAGGGAATGAGCAGTTCTTC. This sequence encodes CASSLLAGVGNEQFF.

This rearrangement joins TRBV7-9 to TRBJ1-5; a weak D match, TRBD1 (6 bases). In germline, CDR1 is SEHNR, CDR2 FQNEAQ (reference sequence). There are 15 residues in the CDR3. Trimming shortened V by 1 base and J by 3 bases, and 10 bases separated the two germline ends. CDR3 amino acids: CASSLGGGFNQPQHF. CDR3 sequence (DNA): TGTGCCAGCAGCTTAGGAGGGGGGTTCAATCAGCCCCAGCATTTT.

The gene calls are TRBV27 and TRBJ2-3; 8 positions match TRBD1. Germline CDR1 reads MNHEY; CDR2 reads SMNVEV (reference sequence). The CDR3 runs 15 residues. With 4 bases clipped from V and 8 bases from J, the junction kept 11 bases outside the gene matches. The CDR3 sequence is CASSSGRGLGGTQYF. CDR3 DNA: TGTGCCAGCAGTTCTGGCAGGGGGCTAGGAGGTACGCAGTATTTT.

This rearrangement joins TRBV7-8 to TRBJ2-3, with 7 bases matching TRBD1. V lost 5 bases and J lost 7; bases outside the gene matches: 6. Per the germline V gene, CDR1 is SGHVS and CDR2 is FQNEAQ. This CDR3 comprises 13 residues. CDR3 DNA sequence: TGTGCCAGCAGCACGCGACAGGGATATACGCAGTATTTT. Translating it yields CASSTRQGYTQYF. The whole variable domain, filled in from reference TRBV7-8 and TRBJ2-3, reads GAGVSQSPRYKVAKRGQDVALRCDPISGHVSLFWYQQALGQGPEFLTYFQNEAQLDKSGLPSDRFFAERPEGSVSTLKIQRTQQEDSAVYLCASSTRQGYTQYFGPGTRLTVL.

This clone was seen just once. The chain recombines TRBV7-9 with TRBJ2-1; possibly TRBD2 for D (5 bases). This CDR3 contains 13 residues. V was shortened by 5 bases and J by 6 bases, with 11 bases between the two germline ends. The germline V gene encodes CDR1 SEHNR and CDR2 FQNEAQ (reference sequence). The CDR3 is CASSRTGSNEQFF. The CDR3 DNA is TGTGCCAGCAGCAGAACGGGGAGCAATGAGCAGTTCTTC.